This TCR beta chain was sequenced in a study of shared clonotypes between healthy human individuals. The overall study: A couple of female and a few male donors aged 18 to 49 were enrolled.

Study-level results: Clonotypes shared by all four sorted-subset donors had higher generation probabilities than non-shared clonotypes. Shared clonotypes: approximately 4.5% naive CD4, around 3.5% naive CD8, 2% to 2.5% memory CD4, under 0.5% memory CD8.

Libraries were prepared by immunoSEQ multiplex PCR; TCRdb keeps only in-frame clonotypes and omits some of them. This table has around 1,000,000 clones, 77% appearing once. With respect to this clone: Its antigen is unidentified.

Sequencing was carried out using memory CD4+ T cells from PBMCs. Subset noted: CD45RA-negative fraction. The TCR sequence derives from a young man in good health. Some clones in this sample may be carry-over from other donors' samples.

The CDR3 sequence is CASSPLPTSGPYNEQFF. The CDR3 DNA sequence: TGTGCCAGCAGCCCCCTCCCAACTAGCGGGCCTTACAATGAGCAGTTCTTC. The chain couples TRBV9 to TRBJ2-1, with 9 bases fitting TRBD2. The V gene's germline CDR1 is SGDLS and CDR2 YYNGEE. V dropped 4 bases and J dropped 4; count of bases not matched to a gene: 12. The CDR3 has 17 residues.